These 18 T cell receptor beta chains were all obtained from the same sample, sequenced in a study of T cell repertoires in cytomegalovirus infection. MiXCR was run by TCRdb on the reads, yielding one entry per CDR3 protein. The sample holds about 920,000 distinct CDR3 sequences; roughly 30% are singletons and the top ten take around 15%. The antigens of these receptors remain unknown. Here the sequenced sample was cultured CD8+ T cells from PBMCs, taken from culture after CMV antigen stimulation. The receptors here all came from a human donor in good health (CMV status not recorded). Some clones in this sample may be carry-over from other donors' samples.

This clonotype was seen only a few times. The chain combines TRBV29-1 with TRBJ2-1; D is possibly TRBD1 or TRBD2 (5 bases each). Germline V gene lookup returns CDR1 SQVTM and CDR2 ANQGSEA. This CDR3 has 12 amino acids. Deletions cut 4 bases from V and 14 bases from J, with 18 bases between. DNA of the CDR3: TGCAGCGTTGTCTTCCCTCCGGGACGAAAGTTCTTC. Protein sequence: CSVVFPPGRKFF.

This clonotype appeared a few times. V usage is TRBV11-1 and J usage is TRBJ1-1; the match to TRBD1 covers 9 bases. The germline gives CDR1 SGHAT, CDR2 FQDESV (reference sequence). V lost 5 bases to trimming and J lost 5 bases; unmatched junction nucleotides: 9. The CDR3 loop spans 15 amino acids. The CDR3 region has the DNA TGTGCCAGCAGCCCCCGGGGACAGGGTCGGACTGAAGCTTTCTTT. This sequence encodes CASSPRGQGRTEAFF.

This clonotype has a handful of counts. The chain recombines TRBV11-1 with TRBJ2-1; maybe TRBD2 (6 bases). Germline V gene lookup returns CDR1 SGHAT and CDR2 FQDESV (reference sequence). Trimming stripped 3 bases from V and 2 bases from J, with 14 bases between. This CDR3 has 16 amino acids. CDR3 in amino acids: CASSFGGDSPYNEQFF. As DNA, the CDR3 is TGTGCCAGCAGCTTCGGCGGGGATTCCCCCTACAATGAGCAGTTCTTC.

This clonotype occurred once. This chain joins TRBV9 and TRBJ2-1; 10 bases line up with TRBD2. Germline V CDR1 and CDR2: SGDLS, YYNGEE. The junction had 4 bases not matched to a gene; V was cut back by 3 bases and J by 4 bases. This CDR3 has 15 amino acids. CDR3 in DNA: TGTGCCAGCAGCGCGCTAGCGGGGGCGTACAATGAGCAGTTCTTC. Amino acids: CASSALAGAYNEQFF.

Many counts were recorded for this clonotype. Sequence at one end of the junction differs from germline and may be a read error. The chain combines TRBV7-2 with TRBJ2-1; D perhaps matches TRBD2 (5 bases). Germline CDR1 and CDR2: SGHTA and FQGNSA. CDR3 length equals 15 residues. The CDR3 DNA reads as TGTGCCAGCAGATTAGCGAGGAGCTCCTACAATGAGCAGTTCTTC. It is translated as CASRLARSSYNEQFF.

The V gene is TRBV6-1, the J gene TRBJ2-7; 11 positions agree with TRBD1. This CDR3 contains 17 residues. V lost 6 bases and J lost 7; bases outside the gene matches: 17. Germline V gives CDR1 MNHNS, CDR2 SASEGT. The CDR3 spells CASSPPPGQGASREQYV. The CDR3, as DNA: TGTGCCAGCAGCCCACCCCCCGGACAGGGGGCGTCTAGGGAGCAGTACGTC.

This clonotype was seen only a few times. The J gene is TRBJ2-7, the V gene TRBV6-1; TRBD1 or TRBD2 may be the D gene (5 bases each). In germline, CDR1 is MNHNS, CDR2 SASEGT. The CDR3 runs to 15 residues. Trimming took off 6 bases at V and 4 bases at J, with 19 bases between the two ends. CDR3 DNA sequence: TGTGCCAGCAGCCTTAAGGGTCAGGGACCGTACGAGCAGTACGTC. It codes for CASSLKGQGPYEQYV.

The CDR3 sequence: CASSQAPRGGTQYF. The CDR3 nucleotides are TGCGCCAGCAGCCAAGCACCTCGGGGGGGGACGCAGTATTTT. V is TRBV4-3 and J is TRBJ2-3; TRBD2 matches 8 bases. The CDR3 extends over 14 amino acids. V lost 1 base, J lost 9 bases, and 6 bases stayed unmatched. Germline V CDR1 and CDR2: LGHNA, YSLEER.

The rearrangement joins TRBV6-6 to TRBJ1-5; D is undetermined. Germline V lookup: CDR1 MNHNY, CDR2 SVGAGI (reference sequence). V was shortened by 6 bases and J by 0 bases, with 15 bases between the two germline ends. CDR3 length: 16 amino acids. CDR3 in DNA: TGTGCCAGCAGCTTCGACTGGTCGATTAGCAATCAGCCCCAGCATTTT. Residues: CASSFDWSISNQPQHF.

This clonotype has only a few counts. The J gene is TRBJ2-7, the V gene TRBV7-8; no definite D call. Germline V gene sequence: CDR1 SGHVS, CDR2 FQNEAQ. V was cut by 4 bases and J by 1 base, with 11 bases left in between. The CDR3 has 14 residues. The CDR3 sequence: CASSYLESSYEQYV. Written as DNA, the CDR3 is TGTGCCAGCAGCTATCTAGAGAGTTCCTACGAGCAGTACGTC.

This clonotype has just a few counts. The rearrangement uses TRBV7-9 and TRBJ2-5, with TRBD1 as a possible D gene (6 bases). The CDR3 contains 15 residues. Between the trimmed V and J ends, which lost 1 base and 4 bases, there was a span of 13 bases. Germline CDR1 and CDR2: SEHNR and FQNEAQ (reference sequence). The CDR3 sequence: CASSLGGTPVETQYF. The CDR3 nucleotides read TGTGCCAGCAGCTTAGGAGGGACACCCGTAGAGACCCAGTACTTC.

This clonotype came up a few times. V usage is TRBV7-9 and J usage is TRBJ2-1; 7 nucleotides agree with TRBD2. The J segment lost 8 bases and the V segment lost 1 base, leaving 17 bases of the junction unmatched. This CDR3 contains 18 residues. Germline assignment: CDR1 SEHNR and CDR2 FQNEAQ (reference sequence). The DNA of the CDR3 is TGTGCCAGCAGCTTAGAAAAAGCGTGGGGCGGGGGAAAAGATGAGCAGTTCTTC. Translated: CASSLEKAWGGGKDEQFF.

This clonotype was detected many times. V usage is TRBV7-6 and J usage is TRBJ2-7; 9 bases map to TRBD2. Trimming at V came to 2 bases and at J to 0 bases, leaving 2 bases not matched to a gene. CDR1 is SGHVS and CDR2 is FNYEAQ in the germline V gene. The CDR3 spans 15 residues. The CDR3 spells CASSLSGGISYEQYF. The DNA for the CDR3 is TGTGCCAGCAGCTTAAGCGGGGGGATCTCCTACGAGCAGTACTTC. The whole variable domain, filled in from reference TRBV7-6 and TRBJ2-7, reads GAGVSQSPRYKVTKRGQDVALRCDPISGHVSLYWYRQALGQGPEFLTYFNYEAQQDKSGLPNDRFSAERPEGSISTLTIQRTEQRDSAMYRCASSLSGGISYEQYFGPGTRLTVT.

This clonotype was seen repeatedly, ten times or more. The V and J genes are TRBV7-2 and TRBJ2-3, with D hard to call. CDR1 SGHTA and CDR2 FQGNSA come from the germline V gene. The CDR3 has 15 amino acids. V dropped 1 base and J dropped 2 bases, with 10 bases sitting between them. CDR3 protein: CASSLDETPTDTQYF. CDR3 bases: TGTGCCAGCAGCTTAGACGAAACACCCACAGATACGCAGTATTTT. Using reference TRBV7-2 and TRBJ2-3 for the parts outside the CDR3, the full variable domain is GAGVSQSPSNKVTEKGKDVELRCDPISGHTALYWYRQSLGQGLEFLIYFQGNSAPDKSGLPSDRFSAERTGGSVSTLTIQRTQQEDSAVYLCASSLDETPTDTQYFGPGTRLTVL.

The CDR3 region has the DNA TGTGCCAGCAGCCAAGATGGGCAGCCCCACGAGCAGTACTTC. Translation: CASSQDGQPHEQYF. This chain connects TRBV3-1 to TRBJ2-7; D gene unclear. Trimming pared 0 bases from V and 5 bases from J, leaving 11 bases between. Germline CDR1 is LGHDT and CDR2 is YNNKEL (reference sequence). The CDR3 has 14 residues.

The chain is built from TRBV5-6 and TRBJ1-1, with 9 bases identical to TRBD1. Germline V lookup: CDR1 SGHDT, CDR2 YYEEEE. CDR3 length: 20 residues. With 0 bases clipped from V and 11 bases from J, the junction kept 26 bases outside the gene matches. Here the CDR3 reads CASSLGLYFWDRESGGTAFF. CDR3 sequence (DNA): TGTGCCAGCAGCTTGGGGCTTTATTTCTGGGACAGGGAGAGTGGTGGGACCGCTTTCTTT.

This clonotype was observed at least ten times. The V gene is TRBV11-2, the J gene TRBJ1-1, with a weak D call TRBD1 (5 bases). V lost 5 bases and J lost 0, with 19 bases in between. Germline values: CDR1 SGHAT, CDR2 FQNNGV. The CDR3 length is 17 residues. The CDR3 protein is CASSGVTQGIMNTEAFF. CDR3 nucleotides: TGTGCCAGCAGCGGCGTCACGCAGGGAATCATGAACACTGAAGCTTTCTTT.

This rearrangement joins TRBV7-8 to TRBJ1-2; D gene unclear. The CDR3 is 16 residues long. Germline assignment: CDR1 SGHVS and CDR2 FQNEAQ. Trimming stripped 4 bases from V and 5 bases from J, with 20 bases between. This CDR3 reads CASSSHGRGVAYGYTF. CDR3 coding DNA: TGTGCCAGCAGCTCACATGGACGTGGCGTAGCGTATGGCTACACCTTC. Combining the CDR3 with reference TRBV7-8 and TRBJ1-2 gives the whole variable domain GAGVSQSPRYKVAKRGQDVALRCDPISGHVSLFWYQQALGQGPEFLTYFQNEAQLDKSGLPSDRFFAERPEGSVSTLKIQRTQQEDSAVYLCASSSHGRGVAYGYTFGSGTRLTVV.